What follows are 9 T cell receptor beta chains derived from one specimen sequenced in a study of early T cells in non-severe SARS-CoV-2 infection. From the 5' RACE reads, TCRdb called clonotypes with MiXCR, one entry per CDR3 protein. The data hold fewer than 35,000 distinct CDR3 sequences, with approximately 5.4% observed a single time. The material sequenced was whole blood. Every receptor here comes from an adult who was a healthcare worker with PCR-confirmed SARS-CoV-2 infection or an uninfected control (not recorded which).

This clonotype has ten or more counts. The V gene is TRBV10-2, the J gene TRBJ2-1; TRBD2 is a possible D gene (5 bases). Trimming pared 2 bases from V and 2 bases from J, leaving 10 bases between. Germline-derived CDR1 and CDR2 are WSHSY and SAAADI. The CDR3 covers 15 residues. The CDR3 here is CASSEEGAPYNEQFF. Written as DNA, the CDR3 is TGCGCCAGCAGTGAGGAGGGTGCTCCCTACAATGAGCAGTTCTTC.

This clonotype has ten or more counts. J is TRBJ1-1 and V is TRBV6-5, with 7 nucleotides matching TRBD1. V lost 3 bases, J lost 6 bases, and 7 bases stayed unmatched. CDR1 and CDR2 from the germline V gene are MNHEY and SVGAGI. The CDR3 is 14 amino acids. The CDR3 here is CASSYLQGISEAFF. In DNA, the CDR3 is TGTGCCAGCAGTTATTTACAGGGGATCTCTGAAGCTTTCTTT.

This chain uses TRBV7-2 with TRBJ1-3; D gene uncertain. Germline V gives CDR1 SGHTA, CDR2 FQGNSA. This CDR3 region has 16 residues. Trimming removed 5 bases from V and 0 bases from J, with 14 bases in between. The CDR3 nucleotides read TGTGCCAGCAGCCCTGAGTCAGCCTTCTCTGGAAACACCATATATTTT. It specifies CASSPESAFSGNTIYF.

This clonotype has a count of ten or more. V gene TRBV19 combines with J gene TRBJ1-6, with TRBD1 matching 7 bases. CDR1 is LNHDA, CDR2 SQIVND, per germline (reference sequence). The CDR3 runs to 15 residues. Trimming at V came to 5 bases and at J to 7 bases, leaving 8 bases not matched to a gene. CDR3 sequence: CASSSPTGLNSPLHF. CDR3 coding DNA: TGTGCCAGTAGTTCCCCGACAGGGTTGAATTCACCCCTCCACTTT.

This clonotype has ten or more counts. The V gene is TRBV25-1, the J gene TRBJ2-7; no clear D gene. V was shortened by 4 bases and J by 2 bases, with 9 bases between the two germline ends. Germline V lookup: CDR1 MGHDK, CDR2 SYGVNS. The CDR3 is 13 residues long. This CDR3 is CASSAHGPYEQYF. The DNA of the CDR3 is TGTGCCAGCAGTGCTCACGGTCCCTACGAGCAGTACTTC.

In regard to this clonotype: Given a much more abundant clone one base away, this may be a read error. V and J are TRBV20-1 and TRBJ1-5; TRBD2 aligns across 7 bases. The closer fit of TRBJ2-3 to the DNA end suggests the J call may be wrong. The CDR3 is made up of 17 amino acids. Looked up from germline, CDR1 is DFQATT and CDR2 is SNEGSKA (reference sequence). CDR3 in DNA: TGCAGTGCTAGCCCCAACTACTTGGGCGGGAGCAATCAGCCCCAGTATTTT. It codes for CSASPNYLGGSNQPQYF.

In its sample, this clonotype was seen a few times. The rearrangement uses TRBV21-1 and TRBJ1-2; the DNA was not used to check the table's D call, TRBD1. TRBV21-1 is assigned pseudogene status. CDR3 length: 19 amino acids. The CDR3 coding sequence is TGTGCCAGCAGCAAAGGAAACCGGGACAGACTAGAAGGGTTGAAGCCTTACACCTTC. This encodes CASSKGNRDRLEGLKPYTF.

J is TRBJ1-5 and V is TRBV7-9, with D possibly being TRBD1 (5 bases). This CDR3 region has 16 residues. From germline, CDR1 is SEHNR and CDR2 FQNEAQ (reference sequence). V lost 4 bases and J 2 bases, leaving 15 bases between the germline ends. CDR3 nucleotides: TGTGCCAGCAGCTCAACGGCAGACAGACGCAATCAGCCCCAGCATTTT. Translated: CASSSTADRRNQPQHF.

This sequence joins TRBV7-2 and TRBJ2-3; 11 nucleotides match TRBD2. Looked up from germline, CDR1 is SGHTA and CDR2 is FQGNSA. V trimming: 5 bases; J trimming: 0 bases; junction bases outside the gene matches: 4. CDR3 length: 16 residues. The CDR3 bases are TGTGCCAGCAGCCCTACTAGCGGGGGTAGCACAGATACGCAGTATTTT. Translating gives CASSPTSGGSTDTQYF. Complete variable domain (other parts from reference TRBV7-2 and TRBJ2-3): GAGVSQSPSNKVTEKGKDVELRCDPISGHTALYWYRQSLGQGLEFLIYFQGNSAPDKSGLPSDRFSAERTGGSVSTLTIQRTQQEDSAVYLCASSPTSGGSTDTQYFGPGTRLTVL.